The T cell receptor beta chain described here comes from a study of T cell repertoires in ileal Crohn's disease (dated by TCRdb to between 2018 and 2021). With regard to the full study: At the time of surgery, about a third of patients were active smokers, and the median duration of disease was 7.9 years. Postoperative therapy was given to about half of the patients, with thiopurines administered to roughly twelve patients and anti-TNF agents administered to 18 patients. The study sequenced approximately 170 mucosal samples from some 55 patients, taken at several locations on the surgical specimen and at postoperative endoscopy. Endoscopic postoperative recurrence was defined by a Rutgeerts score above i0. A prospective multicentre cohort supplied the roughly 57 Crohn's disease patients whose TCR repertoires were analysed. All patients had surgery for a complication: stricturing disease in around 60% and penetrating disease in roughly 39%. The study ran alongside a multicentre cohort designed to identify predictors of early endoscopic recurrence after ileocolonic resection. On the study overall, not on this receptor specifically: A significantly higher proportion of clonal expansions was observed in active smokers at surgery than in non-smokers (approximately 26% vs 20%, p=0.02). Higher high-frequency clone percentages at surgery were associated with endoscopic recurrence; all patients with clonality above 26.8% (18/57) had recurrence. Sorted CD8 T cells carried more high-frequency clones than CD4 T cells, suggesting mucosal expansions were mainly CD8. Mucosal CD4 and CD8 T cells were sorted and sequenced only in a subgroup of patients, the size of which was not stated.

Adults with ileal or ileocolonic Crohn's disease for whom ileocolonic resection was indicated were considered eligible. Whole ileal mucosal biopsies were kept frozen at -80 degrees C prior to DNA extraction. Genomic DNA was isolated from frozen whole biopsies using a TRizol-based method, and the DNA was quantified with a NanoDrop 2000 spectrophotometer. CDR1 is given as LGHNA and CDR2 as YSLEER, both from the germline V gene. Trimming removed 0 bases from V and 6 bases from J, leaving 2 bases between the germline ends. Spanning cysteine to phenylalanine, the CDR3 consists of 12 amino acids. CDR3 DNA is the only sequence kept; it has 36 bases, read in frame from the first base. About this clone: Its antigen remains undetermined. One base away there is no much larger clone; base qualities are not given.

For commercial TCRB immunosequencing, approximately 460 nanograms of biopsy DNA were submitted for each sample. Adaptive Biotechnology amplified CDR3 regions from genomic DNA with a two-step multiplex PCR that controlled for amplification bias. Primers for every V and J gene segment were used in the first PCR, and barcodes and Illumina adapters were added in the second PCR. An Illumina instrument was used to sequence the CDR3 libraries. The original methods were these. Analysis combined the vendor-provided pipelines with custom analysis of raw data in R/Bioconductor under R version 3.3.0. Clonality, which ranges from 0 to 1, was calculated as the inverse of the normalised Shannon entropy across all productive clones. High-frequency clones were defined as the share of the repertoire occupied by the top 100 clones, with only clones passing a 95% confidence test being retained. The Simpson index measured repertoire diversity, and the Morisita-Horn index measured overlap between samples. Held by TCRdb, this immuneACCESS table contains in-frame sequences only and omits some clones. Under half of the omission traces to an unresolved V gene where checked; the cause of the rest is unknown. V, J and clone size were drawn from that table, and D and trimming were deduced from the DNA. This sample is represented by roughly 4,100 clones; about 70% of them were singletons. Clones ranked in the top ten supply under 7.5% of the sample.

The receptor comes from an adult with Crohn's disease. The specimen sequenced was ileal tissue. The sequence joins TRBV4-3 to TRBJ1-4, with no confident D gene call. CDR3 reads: CASSQDDEKLFF. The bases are TGCGCCAGCAGCCAAGACGATGAAAAACTGTTTTTT.